This TCR beta chain was obtained from a study of T cells in Graves' hyperthyroidism and ophthalmopathy. Amplified TCR beta CDR3 regions derived from RNA transcripts. First-round RT-PCR of the TCR CDR3 relied on the HTBI primer set. A single record per CDR3 protein comes from TCRdb applying MiXCR to the multiplex PCR reads. The sample includes roughly 170,000 distinct CDR3 sequences, approximately 15% seen only once; the top ten take 25% to 30%. The receptor's source is a woman aged 50 to 60 with Graves' hyperthyroidism. The sequencing input was blood.

CDR3 coding DNA: TGTGCCAGCAGCTTGACGCCGCCGGCGACCCAGTACTTC. The encoded protein is CASSLTPPATQYF. The V call is TRBV5-8, the J call TRBJ2-5; D remains ambiguous. The CDR3 totals 13 residues. Germline V gives CDR1 SGHTS, CDR2 YDEGEE. Trimming left V 1 base short and J 7 bases short, with 11 bases between.